This passage covers 3 T cell receptor beta chains from one sample sequenced in a study of shared clonotypes between healthy human individuals. The method was immunoSEQ multiplex PCR; TCRdb's version includes in-frame clones alone and lacks a portion of them. The data contain 2 million to 2.5 million clones, 90% to 95% of them singletons. Source material: naive CD4+ T cells from PBMCs. Sample subset: CD45RA+ positively selected. These receptors were obtained from a man younger than 35 in good health. Some clones in this sample may be carry-over from other donors' samples.

CDR3 protein: CASSTGTAGVEQYF. In nucleotides, the CDR3 is TGTGCCAGCAGCACCGGGACTGCCGGTGTGGAGCAGTACTTC. This sequence joins TRBV11-2 and TRBJ2-7; D is perhaps TRBD2 (6 bases). Germline values: CDR1 SGHAT, CDR2 FQNNGV. The CDR3 contains 14 residues. Deletions cut 5 bases from V and 7 bases from J, with 18 bases between.

For the CDR3, the DNA is TGTGCCAGCAGTTTTGGGGGCGCCCCAAACATTCAGTACTTC. It translates to CASSFGGAPNIQYF. The V and J genes are TRBV28 and TRBJ2-4; D is possibly TRBD1 (6 bases). This CDR3 has 14 residues. Germline loops: CDR1 MDHEN, CDR2 SYDVKM. Trimming pared 3 bases from V and 6 bases from J, leaving 12 bases between.

The chain combines TRBV18 with TRBJ2-1; TRBD2 is a possible D gene (5 bases). The CDR3 spans 15 residues. Looked up from germline, CDR1 is KGHSH and CDR2 is LQKENI. V was pared by 3 bases and J by 4 bases, with 13 bases between. For the CDR3, the DNA is TGTGCCAGCTCACCCTCCCGGGGATTATACAATGAGCAGTTCTTC. It codes for CASSPSRGLYNEQFF. Based on the CDR3 plus reference TRBV18 and TRBJ2-1, the full variable domain is NAGVMQNPRHLVRRRGQEARLRCSPMKGHSHVYWYRQLPEEGLKFMVYLQKENIIDESGMPKERFSAEFPKEGPSILRIQQVVRGDSAAYFCASSPSRGLYNEQFFGPGTRLTVL.